The 21 T cell receptor beta chains below come from one sample, sequenced in a study of T cells in Graves' hyperthyroidism and ophthalmopathy. Researchers amplified the TCR beta CDR3 regions from RNA transcripts. Primed by the HTBI set, a first-round RT-PCR was run on the TCR CDR3. MiXCR was run by TCRdb on the multiplex PCR reads, yielding one entry per CDR3 protein. The sample has around 420,000 distinct CDR3 sequences; 15% to 18% are singletons. Source material: blood. The receptor source for this set is a woman between 18 and 29 years old with Graves' hyperthyroidism.

In its sample, this clonotype was seen many times. This chain uses TRBV18 with TRBJ2-5; D may be TRBD1 or TRBD2 (5 bases each). V was shortened by 3 bases and J by 4 bases, with 9 bases between the two germline ends. CDR3 length: 13 amino acids. Germline CDR1 KGHSH, CDR2 LQKENI. The CDR3 spells CASSPGVGETQYF. The CDR3 DNA sequence: TGTGCCAGCTCACCGGGGGTTGGAGAGACCCAGTACTTC.

This clonotype was recorded many times. The J gene is TRBJ1-6, the V gene TRBV10-3; D not resolved. The CDR3 is made up of 15 amino acids. V dropped 3 bases and J dropped 9 bases, with 15 bases sitting between them. Germline V gene sequence: CDR1 ENHRY, CDR2 SYGVKD. Here the CDR3 DNA reads TGTGCCATCAGTGACCTCAGGTCGAAAGGTTCACCCCTCCACTTT. Its protein product is CAISDLRSKGSPLHF.

This clonotype was recorded at least ten times. V usage is TRBV12-3 or TRBV12-4 and J usage is TRBJ1-5, with D unclear. CDR3 length equals 13 residues. V lost 5 bases and J 4 bases, leaving 9 bases between the germline ends. The CDR3 protein is CASSMVRNQPQHF. The CDR3 DNA reads as TGTGCCAGCAGTATGGTCCGTAATCAGCCCCAGCATTTT.

This clonotype was counted at least ten times. The chain joins TRBV6-2 or TRBV6-3 to TRBJ2-3; TRBD2 might be the D (6 bases). Trimming left V 3 bases short and J 3 bases short, with 19 bases between. The CDR3 is 17 amino acids. Germline assignment: CDR1 MNHEY and CDR2 SVGEGT. As DNA, the CDR3 is TGTGCCAGCAGTTATCGTCGAATGGGAGGAAGAACAGATACGCAGTATTTT. This codes for CASSYRRMGGRTDTQYF.

This clonotype was seen repeatedly, ten times or more. The chain combines TRBV5-6 with TRBJ1-5; possible D gene TRBD1, 5 bases. Looked up from germline, CDR1 is SGHDT and CDR2 is YYEEEE. This CDR3 has 15 residues. V lost 2 bases to trimming and J lost 2 bases, with 11 bases between them. This chain's CDR3 is CASSLSGDGNQPQHF. As DNA, the CDR3 is TGTGCCAGCAGCTTAAGCGGGGACGGCAATCAGCCCCAGCATTTT.

This clonotype was seen ten or more times. The CDR3 here is CASSLGGTGKEKLFF. CDR3 nucleotides: TGTGCCAGCAGCTTAGGTGGGACAGGGAAAGAAAAACTGTTTTTT. This chain connects TRBV7-8 to TRBJ1-4; TRBD1 matches at 9 bases. The J segment lost 8 bases and the V segment lost 1 base, leaving 5 bases of the junction unmatched. Per germline, CDR1 SGHVS and CDR2 FQNEAQ. The CDR3 is made up of 15 amino acids.

This clonotype was found many times. V and J are TRBV29-1 and TRBJ2-6; D is perhaps TRBD1 (6 bases). The CDR3 totals 15 residues. CDR1 and CDR2 from the germline V gene are SQVTM and ANQGSEA. Between the trimmed V and J ends, which lost 5 bases and 0 bases, there was a span of 11 bases. The CDR3 reads CSVRTVRSGANVLTF. CDR3 nucleotide sequence: TGCAGCGTTCGGACAGTCCGCTCTGGGGCCAACGTCCTGACTTTC.

This clonotype came up many times. The chain uses TRBV20-1 and TRBJ2-7; TRBD2 agrees at 7 bases. Per the germline V gene, CDR1 is DFQATT and CDR2 is SNEGSKA (reference sequence). With 3 bases clipped from V and 0 bases from J, the junction kept 2 bases outside the gene matches. This CDR3 spans 13 amino acids. The CDR3 loop is CSASGGSSYEQYF. The CDR3 nucleotides read TGCAGTGCTAGCGGGGGGAGCTCCTACGAGCAGTACTTC.

This clonotype was detected ten times or more. The gene calls are TRBV11-3 and TRBJ2-2; 7 bases agree with TRBD1. V shed 6 bases and J 1 base; nucleotides not matched to a gene: 8. Germline V gene lookup returns CDR1 SGHNT and CDR2 YENEEA. The CDR3 runs to 16 residues. The CDR3 DNA sequence: TGTGCCAGCAGGACACAGGGGATACAGAACACCGGGGAGCTGTTTTTT. This codes for CASRTQGIQNTGELFF.

The CDR3 spells CASSPRRTSEVTDTQYF. Written as DNA, the CDR3 is TGCGCCAGCAGCCCACGAAGGACTAGCGAAGTCACAGATACGCAGTATTTT. The rearrangement joins TRBV5-1 to TRBJ2-3; 9 nucleotides line up with TRBD2. CDR1 is SGHRS and CDR2 is YFSETQ in the germline V gene. V lost 4 bases, J lost 2 bases, and 11 bases stayed unmatched. The CDR3 covers 17 residues. Using reference TRBV5-1 and TRBJ2-3 for the parts outside the CDR3, the full variable domain is KAGVTQTPRYLIKTRGQQVTLSCSPISGHRSVSWYQQTPGQGLQFLFEYFSETQRNKGNFPGRFSGRQFSNSRSEMNVSTLELGDSALYLCASSPRRTSEVTDTQYFGPGTRLTVL.

This clonotype has only a few counts. A read error may be the cause here, since a much bigger clone is one base away. The chain employs TRBV2 and TRBJ2-1, with TRBD2 matching over 12 bases. Looked up from germline, CDR1 is SNHLY and CDR2 is FYNNEI. V shed 6 bases, J shed 10 bases, and the junction held 10 bases outside the gene matches. The CDR3 is 15 residues long. CDR3 nucleotides: TGTGCCAGCAGCCGACGACTAGCGGGAGAGGCCGAGCAGTTCTTC. This sequence encodes CASSRRLAGEAEQFF.

This clonotype has at least ten counts. This chain joins TRBV9 and TRBJ2-5; TRBD1 agrees at 9 bases. This CDR3 contains 18 residues. Germline V gives CDR1 SGDLS, CDR2 YYNGEE. Unmatched junction bases numbered 13, after V lost 2 bases and J lost 2 bases. As DNA, the CDR3 is TGTGCCAGCAGCGTCGGAGGAGGGAGGACAGGGGTTCAAGAGACCCAGTACTTC. It yields the protein CASSVGGGRTGVQETQYF.

This clonotype was recorded a few times. The chain combines TRBV5-6 with TRBJ2-7, with TRBD2 matching 8 bases. The ends lost 0 bases at V and 5 bases at J; junction bases unmatched: 7. The V gene's germline CDR1 is SGHDT and CDR2 YYEEEE. The CDR3 is 15 residues long. CDR3 protein: CASSLDGTRRDEQYF. The CDR3 DNA follows: TGTGCCAGCAGCTTGGACGGGACTAGACGGGACGAGCAGTACTTC.

The chain employs TRBV19 and TRBJ2-4; a possible D gene is TRBD2 (5 bases). The CDR3 contains 15 residues. Germline lookup yields CDR1 LNHDA and CDR2 SQIVND (reference sequence). Trimming removed 8 bases from V and 0 bases from J, with 14 bases in between. In DNA form, the CDR3 reads TGTGCCAGTTCCGAGAGAGGGTTAGCCAAAAACATTCAGTACTTC. Protein: CASSERGLAKNIQYF.

This clonotype was recorded at least ten times. CDR3 protein: CASSPGLAGRDGEQFF. As DNA, the CDR3 is TGTGCCAGCAGCCCCGGGCTAGCGGGACGAGACGGTGAGCAGTTCTTC. The chain has TRBV11-3 and TRBJ2-1; 9 nucleotides line up with TRBD2. The germline V gene encodes CDR1 SGHNT and CDR2 YENEEA. Unmatched junction bases numbered 14, after V lost 5 bases and J lost 9 bases. CDR3 size: 16 residues.

V gene TRBV6-1 combines with J gene TRBJ2-2, with 11 bases fitting TRBD2. The CDR3 is 17 residues long. The germline gives CDR1 MNHNS, CDR2 SASEGT. The junction had 10 bases not matched to a gene; V was cut back by 7 bases and J by 3 bases. This CDR3 reads CASTPAAGLADTGELFF. As DNA, the CDR3 is TGTGCCAGCACCCCGGCCGCGGGACTAGCGGACACCGGGGAGCTGTTTTTT.

This clonotype was seen at least ten times. V is TRBV28 and J is TRBJ2-1; no clear D gene. The CDR3 has 11 amino acids. Per germline, CDR1 MDHEN and CDR2 SYDVKM. V lost 5 bases to trimming and J lost 13 bases, with 12 bases between them. The CDR3 DNA sequence: TGTGCCAGCAGTAGTTCACGTGTCCAGTTCTTC. It codes for CASSSSRVQFF. Using reference TRBV28 and TRBJ2-1 for the parts outside the CDR3, the full variable domain is DVKVTQSSRYLVKRTGEKVFLECVQDMDHENMFWYRQDPGLGLRLIYFSYDVKMKEKGDIPEGYSVSREKKERFSLILESASTNQTSMYLCASSSSRVQFFGPGTRLTVL.

This clonotype has at least ten counts. A much larger clone differs by one base, so this may be a read error. V gene TRBV5-6 combines with J gene TRBJ1-1; D is undetermined. With 2 bases removed from V and 1 base from J, the gap between germline ends came to 6 bases. CDR1 is SGHDT, CDR2 YYEEEE, per germline. CDR3 length: 13 amino acids. CDR3 protein: CASSFDTNTEAFF. The CDR3, as DNA: TGTGCCAGCAGCTTCGACACGAACACTGAAGCTTTCTTT.

The J gene is TRBJ1-2, the V gene TRBV29-1; D gene uncertain. Looked up from germline, CDR1 is SQVTM and CDR2 is ANQGSEA. The germline V and J ends were trimmed by 6 bases and 4 bases, with 12 bases remaining between them. The CDR3 sequence is 12 residues long. This chain's CDR3 is CSVVTSSYGYTF. The CDR3 DNA is TGCAGCGTAGTGACAAGCAGCTATGGCTACACCTTC.

Ten or more counts support this clonotype. This rearrangement joins TRBV2 to TRBJ2-7, with 12 bases fitting TRBD2. The CDR3 spans 15 residues. From germline, CDR1 is SNHLY and CDR2 FYNNEI. V gave up 5 bases and J gave up 5 bases; unmatched junction bases: 7. CDR3 in amino acids: CASSRPSGGADEQYF. In DNA, the CDR3 is TGTGCCAGCAGTCGTCCTAGCGGGGGGGCCGACGAGCAGTACTTC.

The V and J genes are TRBV6-1 and TRBJ2-1; 8 bases match TRBD1. The CDR3 runs 12 residues. V was pared by 6 bases and J by 14 bases, with 9 bases of the junction left unmatched. Germline assignment: CDR1 MNHNS and CDR2 SASEGT. Written as DNA, the CDR3 is TGTGCCAGCAGAGCGATACAGGGGGAAGAGTTCTTC. Its translation is CASRAIQGEEFF.